These 15 T cell receptor beta chains share one sample of origin, sequenced in a study of blood T cell repertoires in COVID-19. Data came from immunoSEQ multiplex PCR; TCRdb stores just in-frame clones and leaves some out. The sample comprises roughly 100,000 clones, about 90% of which are singletons, and roughly 3.5% rests with the top ten. Sequenced material: peripheral blood. The origin of the receptors is a human donor in a cohort sampled during active COVID-19.

The chain combines TRBV6-5 with TRBJ2-7; 7 nucleotides line up with TRBD1. J was trimmed by 5 bases and V by 4 bases; bases with no gene match: 14. The CDR3 is 16 residues long. Germline CDR1 reads MNHEY; CDR2 reads SVGAGI. The CDR3 DNA follows: TGTGCCAGCAGTTCTAACAGGGGAGACTATGTTGACGAGCAGTACTTC. The encoded protein is CASSSNRGDYVDEQYF.

As DNA, the CDR3 is TGTGCCAGCAGCAAAGTATACAGGGGGAGCAATCAGCCCCAGCATTTT. Protein: CASSKVYRGSNQPQHF. The V and J genes are TRBV21-1 and TRBJ1-5; no check of the table's D call, TRBD1, against the DNA was made. TRBV21-1 is a recognized pseudogene. The CDR3 loop spans 16 amino acids.

This chain uses TRBV5-1 with TRBJ1-4; D is unresolved. The CDR3 extends over 14 amino acids. Germline CDR1 is SGHRS and CDR2 is YFSETQ. V was shortened by 0 bases and J by 10 bases, with 13 bases between the two germline ends. The CDR3 loop is CASSLAIEGGKLFF. Written as DNA, the CDR3 is TGCGCCAGCAGCTTGGCCATAGAGGGTGGAAAACTGTTTTTT.

This CDR3 is CASMKNRGDSYEQYF. CDR3 bases: TGTGCCAGTATGAAAAACCGGGGGGACTCCTACGAGCAGTACTTC. The V and J genes are TRBV19 and TRBJ2-7, with 7 bases fitting TRBD2. The V segment lost 7 bases and the J segment 0 bases; nucleotides outside the gene matches: 9. This CDR3 is built from 15 residues. Germline values: CDR1 LNHDA, CDR2 SQIVND (reference sequence).

The chain uses TRBV9 and TRBJ2-7, with 9 bases identical to TRBD1. Germline V gene sequence: CDR1 SGDLS, CDR2 YYNGEE. V gave up 0 bases and J gave up 3 bases; unmatched junction bases: 4. This CDR3 is 15 amino acids long. CDR3 sequence (DNA): TGTGCCAGCAGCGTAGCGGGACAGGGCTACTACGAGCAGTACTTC. It yields the protein CASSVAGQGYYEQYF.

V and J are TRBV6-5 and TRBJ2-3; D gene unclear. The V end lost 6 bases, the J end lost 2 bases, and 9 bases lay between the germline ends. Germline-derived CDR1 and CDR2 are MNHEY and SVGAGI. This CDR3 region has 13 residues. CDR3 in amino acids: CASRADSTDTQYF. The CDR3, as DNA: TGTGCCAGCAGGGCAGACTCCACAGATACGCAGTATTTT.

J is TRBJ1-1 and V is TRBV11-1; D perhaps matches TRBD1 (6 bases). Germline CDR1 SGHAT, CDR2 FQDESV (reference sequence). V was cut by 5 bases and J by 7 bases, with 14 bases left in between. This CDR3 is built from 13 residues. The CDR3 protein is CASSLQGTVEAFF. The CDR3 bases are TGTGCCAGCAGCCTACAGGGAACGGTTGAAGCTTTCTTT.

V and J are TRBV5-4 and TRBJ2-5; D may be TRBD2 (5 bases). V was trimmed by 2 bases and J by 2 bases, leaving 10 bases between them. Per germline, CDR1 SGHNT and CDR2 YYREEE (reference sequence). The CDR3 totals 14 residues. CDR3 DNA sequence: TGTGCCAGCAGCTTCATGACTACGCAAGAGACCCAGTACTTC. Its translation: CASSFMTTQETQYF.

This clone was counted once. This rearrangement joins TRBV20-1 to TRBJ2-5, with 7 bases identical to TRBD2. Looked up from germline, CDR1 is DFQATT and CDR2 is SNEGSKA (reference sequence). The junction had 8 bases not matched to a gene; V was cut back by 3 bases and J by 4 bases. The CDR3 covers 14 residues. The CDR3 coding sequence is TGCAGTGCTAGTTTTCGGGGGAGGGCAGAGACCCAGTACTTC. It translates to CSASFRGRAETQYF.

The chain is built from TRBV5-1 and TRBJ2-1; 11 bases are shared with TRBD2. J lost 9 bases, V lost 1 base, and 6 bases had no gene match. Germline values: CDR1 SGHRS, CDR2 YFSETQ. This CDR3 has 15 residues. The CDR3 sequence: CASSLFSGRAAEQFF. The DNA for the CDR3 is TGCGCCAGCAGCTTGTTTAGCGGGAGGGCCGCTGAGCAGTTCTTC. Full variable domain (rest looked up from reference TRBV5-1 and TRBJ2-1): KAGVTQTPRYLIKTRGQQVTLSCSPISGHRSVSWYQQTPGQGLQFLFEYFSETQRNKGNFPGRFSGRQFSNSRSEMNVSTLELGDSALYLCASSLFSGRAAEQFFGPGTRLTVL.

The CDR3 region has the DNA TGTGCCAGCAGTGAAGGAGGCCGGAACACCATATATTTT. Amino acids: CASSEGGRNTIYF. The chain is built from TRBV6-1 and TRBJ1-3; D is unclear. CDR1 is MNHNS, CDR2 SASEGT, per germline. This CDR3 has 13 residues. The V gene lost 1 base and the J gene lost 7 bases, with 8 bases spanning the gap.

The chain employs TRBV4-1 and TRBJ2-2, with a weak D call TRBD2 (5 bases). Germline lookup yields CDR1 MGHRA and CDR2 YSYEKL. The CDR3 is 16 residues long. Trimming took 3 bases from V and 5 from J, leaving 16 bases between them. This CDR3 is CASSQSGKGVTGELFF. The CDR3 region has the DNA TGCGCCAGCAGCCAGTCCGGGAAAGGTGTGACCGGGGAGCTGTTTTTT.

The V call is TRBV5-6, the J call TRBJ2-2, with TRBD1 matching 8 bases. The V gene's germline CDR1 is SGHDT and CDR2 YYEEEE. CDR3 length: 14 residues. Trimming removed 3 bases from V and 6 bases from J; junction bases left unmatched: 4. The CDR3 loop is CASSWTGRAGELFF. CDR3 DNA sequence: TGTGCCAGCAGCTGGACAGGGCGGGCCGGGGAGCTGTTTTTT.

The table lists this clone with a count of one. The CDR3 nucleotides read TGTGCCAGTAGAACAACAGGGGGTCGCAATCAGCCCCAGCATTTT. Protein sequence: CASRTTGGRNQPQHF. The V gene is TRBV19, the J gene TRBJ1-5, with 8 positions matching TRBD1. The CDR3 is 15 residues long. V lost 6 bases, J lost 2 bases, and 6 bases stayed unmatched. Germline CDR1 and CDR2: LNHDA and SQIVND (reference sequence).

Here the CDR3 reads CASTRGPNSPLHF. The CDR3 DNA reads as TGTGCCAGCACCCGCGGGCCTAATTCACCCCTCCACTTT. The chain couples TRBV12-3 or TRBV12-4 to TRBJ1-6; D gene unclear. With 7 bases removed from V and 6 bases from J, the gap between germline ends came to 10 bases. The CDR3 is 13 residues long.